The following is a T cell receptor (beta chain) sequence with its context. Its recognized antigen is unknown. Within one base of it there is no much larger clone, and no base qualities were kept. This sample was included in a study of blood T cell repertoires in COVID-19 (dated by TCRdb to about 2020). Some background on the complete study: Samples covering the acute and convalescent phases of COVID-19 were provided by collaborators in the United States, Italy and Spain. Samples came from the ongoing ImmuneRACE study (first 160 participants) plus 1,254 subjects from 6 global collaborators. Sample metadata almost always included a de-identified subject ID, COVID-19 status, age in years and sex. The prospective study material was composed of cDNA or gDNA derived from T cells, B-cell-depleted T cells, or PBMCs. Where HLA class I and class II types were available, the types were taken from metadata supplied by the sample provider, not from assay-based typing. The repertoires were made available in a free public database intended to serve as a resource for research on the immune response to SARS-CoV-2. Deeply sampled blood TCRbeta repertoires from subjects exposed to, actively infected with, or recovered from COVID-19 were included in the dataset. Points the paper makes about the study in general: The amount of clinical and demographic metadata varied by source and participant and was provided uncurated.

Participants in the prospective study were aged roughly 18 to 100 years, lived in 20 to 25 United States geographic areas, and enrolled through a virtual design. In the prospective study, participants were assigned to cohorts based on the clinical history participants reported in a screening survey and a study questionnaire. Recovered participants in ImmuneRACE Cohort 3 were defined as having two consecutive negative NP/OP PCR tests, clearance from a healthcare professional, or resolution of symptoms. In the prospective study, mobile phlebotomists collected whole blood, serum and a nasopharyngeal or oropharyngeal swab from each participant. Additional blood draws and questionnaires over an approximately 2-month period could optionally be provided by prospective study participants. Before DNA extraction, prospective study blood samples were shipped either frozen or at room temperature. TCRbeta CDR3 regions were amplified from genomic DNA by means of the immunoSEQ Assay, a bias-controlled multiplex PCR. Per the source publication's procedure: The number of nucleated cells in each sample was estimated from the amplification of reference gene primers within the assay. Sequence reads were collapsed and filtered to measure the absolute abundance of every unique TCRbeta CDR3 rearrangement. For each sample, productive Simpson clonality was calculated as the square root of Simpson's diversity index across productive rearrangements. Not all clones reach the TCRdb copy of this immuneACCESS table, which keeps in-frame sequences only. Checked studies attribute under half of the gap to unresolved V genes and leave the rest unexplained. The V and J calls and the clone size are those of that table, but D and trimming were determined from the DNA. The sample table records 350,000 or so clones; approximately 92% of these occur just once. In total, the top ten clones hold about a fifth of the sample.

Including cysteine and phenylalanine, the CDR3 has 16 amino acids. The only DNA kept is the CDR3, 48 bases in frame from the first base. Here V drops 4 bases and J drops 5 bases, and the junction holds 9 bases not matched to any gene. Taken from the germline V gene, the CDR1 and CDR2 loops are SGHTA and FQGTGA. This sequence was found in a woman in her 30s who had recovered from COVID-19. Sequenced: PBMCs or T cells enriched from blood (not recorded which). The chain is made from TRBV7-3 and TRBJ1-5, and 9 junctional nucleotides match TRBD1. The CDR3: CASSSAGTGLDQPQHF. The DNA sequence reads TGTGCCAGCAGCTCCGCCGGGACAGGGTTAGATCAGCCCCAGCATTTT.